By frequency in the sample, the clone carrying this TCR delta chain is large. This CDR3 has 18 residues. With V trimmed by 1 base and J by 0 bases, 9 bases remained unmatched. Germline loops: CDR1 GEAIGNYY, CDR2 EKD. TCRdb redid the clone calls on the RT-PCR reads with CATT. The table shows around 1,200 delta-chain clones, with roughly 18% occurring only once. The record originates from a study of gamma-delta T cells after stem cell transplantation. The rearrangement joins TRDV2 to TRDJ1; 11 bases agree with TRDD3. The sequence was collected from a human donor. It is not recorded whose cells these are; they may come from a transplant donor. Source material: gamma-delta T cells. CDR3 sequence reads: CACDTALTGGYDTDKLIF. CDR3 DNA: TGTGCCTGTGACACGGCCCTTACTGGGGGATATGACACCGATAAACTCATCTTT.